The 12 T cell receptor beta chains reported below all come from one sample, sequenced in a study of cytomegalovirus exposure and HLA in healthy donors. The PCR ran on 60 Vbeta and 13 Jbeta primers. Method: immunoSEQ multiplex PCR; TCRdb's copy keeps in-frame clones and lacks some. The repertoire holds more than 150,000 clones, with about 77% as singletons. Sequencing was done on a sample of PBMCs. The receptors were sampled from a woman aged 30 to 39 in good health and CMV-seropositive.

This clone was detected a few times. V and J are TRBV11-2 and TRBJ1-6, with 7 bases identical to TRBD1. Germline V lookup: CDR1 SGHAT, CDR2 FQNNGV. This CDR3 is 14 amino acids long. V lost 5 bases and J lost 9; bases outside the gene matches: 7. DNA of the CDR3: TGTGCCAGCAGCCCCCGACAGGGTACTTCACCCCTCCACTTT. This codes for CASSPRQGTSPLHF.

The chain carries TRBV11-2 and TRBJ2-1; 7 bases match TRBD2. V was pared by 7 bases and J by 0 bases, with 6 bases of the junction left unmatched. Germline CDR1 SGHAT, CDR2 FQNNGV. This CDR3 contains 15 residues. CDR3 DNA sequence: TGTGCCAGCACCTCACTAGCGCTCTCCTACAATGAGCAGTTCTTC. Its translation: CASTSLALSYNEQFF.

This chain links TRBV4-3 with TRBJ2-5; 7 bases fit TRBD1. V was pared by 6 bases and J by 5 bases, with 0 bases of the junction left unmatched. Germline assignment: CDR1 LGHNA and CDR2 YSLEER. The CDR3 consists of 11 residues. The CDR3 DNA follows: TGCGCCAGCAGACAGGGGGAGACCCAGTACTTC. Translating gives CASRQGETQYF.

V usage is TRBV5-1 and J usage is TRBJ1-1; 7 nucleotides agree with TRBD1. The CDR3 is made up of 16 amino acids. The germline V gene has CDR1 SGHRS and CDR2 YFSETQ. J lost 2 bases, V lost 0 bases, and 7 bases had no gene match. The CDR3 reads CASSLDGTVRNTEAFF. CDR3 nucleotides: TGCGCCAGCAGCTTGGATGGGACAGTTAGAAACACTGAAGCTTTCTTT.

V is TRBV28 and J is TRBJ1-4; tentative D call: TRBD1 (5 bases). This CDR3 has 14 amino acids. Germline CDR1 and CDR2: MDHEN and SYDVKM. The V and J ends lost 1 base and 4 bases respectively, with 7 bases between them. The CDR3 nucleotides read TGTGCCAGCAGTTTATACAGGAATAATGAAAAACTGTTTTTT. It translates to CASSLYRNNEKLFF.

In nucleotides, the CDR3 is TGTGCCAGCAGCTCAGACAGGGGACTGTTTTTT. Encoded protein: CASSSDRGLFF. This sequence joins TRBV9 and TRBJ1-4, with 8 bases aligning to TRBD1. Germline-derived CDR1 and CDR2 are SGDLS and YYNGEE. Trimming at V came to 4 bases and at J to 13 bases, leaving 3 bases not matched to a gene. This CDR3 spans 11 amino acids.

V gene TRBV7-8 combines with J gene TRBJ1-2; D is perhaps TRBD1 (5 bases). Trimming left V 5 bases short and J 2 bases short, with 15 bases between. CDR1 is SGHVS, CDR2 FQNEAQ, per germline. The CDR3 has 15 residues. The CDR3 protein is CASSDQGLGNYGYTF. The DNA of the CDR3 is TGTGCCAGCAGCGACCAGGGTCTGGGCAACTATGGCTACACCTTC.

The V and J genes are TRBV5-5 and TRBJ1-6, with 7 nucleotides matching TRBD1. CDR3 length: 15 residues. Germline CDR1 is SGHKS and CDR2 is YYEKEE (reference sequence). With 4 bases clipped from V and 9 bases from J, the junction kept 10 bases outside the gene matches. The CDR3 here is CASSATGAVGSPLHF. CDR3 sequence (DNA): TGTGCCAGCAGCGCAACAGGGGCCGTTGGTTCACCCCTCCACTTT.

Here the CDR3 DNA reads TGTGCCAGCAGCTTAGGAGCGGTGGTGGACAATTCACCCCTCCACTTT. It encodes CASSLGAVVDNSPLHF. The chain recombines TRBV7-8 with TRBJ1-6, with unresolved D. CDR3 size: 16 residues. In germline, CDR1 is SGHVS, CDR2 FQNEAQ. The ends were cut back, 1 base at V and 7 bases at J, with 14 bases in the middle.

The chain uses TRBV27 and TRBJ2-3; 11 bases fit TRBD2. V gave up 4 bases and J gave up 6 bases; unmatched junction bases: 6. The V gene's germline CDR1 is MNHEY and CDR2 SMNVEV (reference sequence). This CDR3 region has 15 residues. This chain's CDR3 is CASSSVSGGADTQYF. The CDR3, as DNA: TGTGCCAGCAGTTCGGTTAGCGGGGGGGCCGATACGCAGTATTTT.

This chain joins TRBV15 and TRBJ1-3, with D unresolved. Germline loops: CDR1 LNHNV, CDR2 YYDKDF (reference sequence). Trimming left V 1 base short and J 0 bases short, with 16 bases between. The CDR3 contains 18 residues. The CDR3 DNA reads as TGTGCCACCAGCAGAGGCCAGATGGTGAGGAACTCTGGAAACACCATATATTTT. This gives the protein CATSRGQMVRNSGNTIYF.

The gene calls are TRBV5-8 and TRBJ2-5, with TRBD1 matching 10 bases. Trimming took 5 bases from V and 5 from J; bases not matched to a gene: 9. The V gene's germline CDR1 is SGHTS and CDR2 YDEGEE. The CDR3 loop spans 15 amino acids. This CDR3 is CASRTGGYAWETQYF. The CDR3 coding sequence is TGTGCCAGCAGGACAGGGGGCTACGCTTGGGAGACCCAGTACTTC. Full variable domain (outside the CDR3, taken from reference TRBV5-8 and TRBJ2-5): EAGVTQSPTHLIKTRGQQATLRCSPISGHTSVYWYQQALGLGLQFLLWYDEGEERNRGNFPPRFSGRQFPNYSSELNVNALELEDSALYLCASRTGGYAWETQYFGPGTRLLVL.